This note documents a single T cell receptor beta chain sequence. This specimen comes from a study of PD-L1 blockade in urothelial cancer. Study-wide context: The median T cell count in blood samples was some 150,000.

The time point here: pretreatment peripheral blood. Repertoires were generated with immunoSEQ multiplex PCR, while TCRdb's copy carries only in-frame clones and drops some. The sample carries approximately 50,000 clones, around 84% recorded once. The V and J ends lost 4 bases and 2 bases respectively, with 13 bases between them. The CDR3 sequence is 15 residues long. Per the germline V gene, CDR1 is WNHNN and CDR2 is SYGVQD (reference sequence). Sequencing used PBMCs, obtained around atezolizumab (anti-PD-L1) treatment. This sequence was found in a man between 45 and 60 years old with urothelial cancer. J is TRBJ2-3 and V is TRBV10-1; no clear D gene. CDR3 nucleotide sequence: TGCGCCAGCAGTGTTGGTCGGTTCTCCACAGATACGCAGTATTTT. This translates into CASSVGRFSTDTQYF.